The following is a T cell receptor (beta chain) sequence with its context. No antigen is known for it. Sequencing was performed with immunoSEQ multiplex PCR; in TCRdb, only in-frame clones are kept and a portion is missing. The data contain about 980,000 clones, approximately 80% of them singletons. The CDR3 is made up of 13 amino acids. Unmatched junction bases numbered 4, after V lost 6 bases and J lost 7 bases. Germline CDR1 reads GTSNPN; CDR2 reads SVGIG (reference sequence). The sample comes from a study of shared clonotypes between healthy human individuals. Background on the study: CD4 naive and CD4 memory each took three plates per donor, while CD8 naive took two and CD8 memory one.

Study observations and caveats: Tissue TCR repertoires likely differ from these blood-only repertoires.

The chain carries TRBV30 and TRBJ1-6; 9 nucleotides line up with TRBD1. The receptor was derived from a young man in good health. Sequencing input: memory CD4+ T cells sorted from blood. Subset in this sample: CD45RA-negative fraction. The CDR3 here is CACWTGANSPLHF. The CDR3 DNA is TGTGCCTGTTGGACAGGGGCAAATTCACCCCTCCACTTT.